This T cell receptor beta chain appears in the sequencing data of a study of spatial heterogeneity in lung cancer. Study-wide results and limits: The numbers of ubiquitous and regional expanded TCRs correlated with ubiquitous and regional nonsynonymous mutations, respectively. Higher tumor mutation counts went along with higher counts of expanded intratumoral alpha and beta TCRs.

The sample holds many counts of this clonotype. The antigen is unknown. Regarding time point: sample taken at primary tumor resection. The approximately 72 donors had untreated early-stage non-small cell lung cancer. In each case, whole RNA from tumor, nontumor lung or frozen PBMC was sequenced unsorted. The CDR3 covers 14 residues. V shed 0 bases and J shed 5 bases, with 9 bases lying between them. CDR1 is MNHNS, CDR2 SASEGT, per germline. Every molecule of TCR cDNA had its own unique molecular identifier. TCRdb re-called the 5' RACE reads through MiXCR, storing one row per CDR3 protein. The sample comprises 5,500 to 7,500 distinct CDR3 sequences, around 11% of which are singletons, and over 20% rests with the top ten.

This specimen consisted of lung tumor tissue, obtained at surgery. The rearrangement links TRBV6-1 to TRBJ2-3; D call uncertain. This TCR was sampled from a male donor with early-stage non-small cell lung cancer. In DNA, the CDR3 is TGTGCCAGCAGTGAAGCGCCGGGCGTAGATACGCAGTATTTT. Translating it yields CASSEAPGVDTQYF.